There are a few counts of the clone carrying this T cell receptor beta chain. The antigen remains undetermined. The CDR3 has 13 amino acids. From germline, CDR1 is SQVTM and CDR2 ANQGSEA. V gave up 5 bases and J gave up 1 base, with 10 bases separating them. This record belongs to a study of blood T cells in healthy people across ages. Findings of the study overall: Per million T cells, TCR beta diversity dropped about linearly as age rose.

Through a sample-barcoded 5' primer and a J-beta primer mix, a second PCR was run for roughly 6 to 11 cycles. TCRdb independently ran MiXCR on the 5' RACE reads; one entry per CDR3 protein. The table shows under 1,100,000 distinct CDR3 sequences, with 20% to 25% occurring only once. This sample also appeared in a second study, on T cells of mothers and their children. That investigation notes: It was through the M1S primer of the second PCR that sample barcodes and 2-4 random nucleotides were added.

The TCR sequence derives from a girl aged 2 to 9 in good health. The chain is built from TRBV29-1 and TRBJ2-3; D gene uncertain. Input material: blood. CDR3 sequence: CSVSPDGTDTQYF. The DNA of the CDR3 is TGCAGCGTTTCCCCCGACGGCACAGATACGCAGTATTTT.